This T cell receptor beta chain comes out of a study of blood T cell repertoires in COVID-19. Patients from Seattle were sampled longitudinally, starting during active infection. TCRdb's table, derived via immunoSEQ multiplex PCR, lists solely in-frame clones and lacks some. In the table there are roughly 60,000 clones, roughly 84% of which are singletons. The clonotype comes from a man aged 60 to 69 with COVID-19, enrolled during active disease. The sequenced sample was peripheral blood.

Here the CDR3 reads CASRLAPLGLLQETQYF. The CDR3 DNA reads as TGTGCAAGTCGCTTAGCTCCTCTGGGACTCCTACAAGAGACCCAGTACTTC. The V gene is TRBV12-2, the J gene TRBJ2-5; no check of the table's D call, TRBD2, against the DNA was made. TRBV12-2 is designated a pseudogene. CDR3 length: 17 residues.